Presented here are 3 T cell receptor beta chains from one specimen sequenced in a study of CD8+CD57+ T cells in acquired aplastic anemia. The TCR beta profiling, which covered VDJ combination and CDR3 sequence, was carried out using genomic DNA as the template. TCRdb analysed the reads with MiXCR anew, one entry per CDR3 protein. In the table there are tens of thousands of distinct CDR3 sequences, over 35% of which are singletons. Sequencing was carried out using sorted CD4+, CD8+, or CD8+CD57+ T cells (not recorded which) from PBMCs. These receptor sequences come from a human donor in good health, serving as a control.

The rearrangement uses TRBV7-8 and TRBJ2-7; 8 bases fit TRBD1. Trimming at V came to 1 base and at J to 2 bases, leaving 7 bases not matched to a gene. The CDR3 contains 16 residues. The germline V gene encodes CDR1 SGHVS and CDR2 FQNEAQ. The CDR3 spells CASSLELGQVAYEQYF. The CDR3 DNA reads TGTGCCAGCAGCTTAGAACTGGGACAGGTGGCCTACGAGCAGTACTTC.

The chain joins TRBV6-1 to TRBJ1-5; D call uncertain. The CDR3 runs to 16 residues. The germline gives CDR1 MNHNS, CDR2 SASEGT. V lost 2 bases and J 2 bases, leaving 13 bases between the germline ends. In DNA, the CDR3 is TGTGCCAGCAGTGAATTTACGGGCCGAGGCAATCAGCCCCAGCATTTT. This sequence encodes CASSEFTGRGNQPQHF.

V is TRBV25-1 and J is TRBJ2-7; either TRBD1 or TRBD2 may supply D (6 bases each). This CDR3 region has 16 residues. V was shortened by 5 bases and J by 0 bases, with 17 bases between the two germline ends. Germline V gene sequence: CDR1 MGHDK, CDR2 SYGVNS. CDR3 bases: TGTGCCAGCAGTCCCAGGTGGGAGGACAGCTCCTACGAGCAGTACTTC. It yields the protein CASSPRWEDSSYEQYF.